The 11 T cell receptor beta chains given below trace back to one sample, sequenced in a study of T cell clones after liver transplantation. Using immunoSEQ multiplex PCR, the repertoire was profiled, and TCRdb retains in-frame clones only, with some absent. The sample has roughly 120,000 clones, less than 95% seen once; the top ten hold 0.8% to 0.9%. Here the sequenced sample was CD4+ T cells from blood, taken 12 months after liver transplant. These receptor sequences come from a human patient who received a liver transplant. Some T cells may be graft donor cells.

The CDR3 loop is CASSRSRGRRETQYF. The CDR3 DNA sequence: TGTGCCAGCTCAAGATCCAGGGGGCGACGAGAGACCCAGTACTTC. The V and J genes are TRBV18 and TRBJ2-5; 8 bases line up with TRBD1. V was pared by 5 bases and J by 4 bases, with 9 bases of the junction left unmatched. The V gene's germline CDR1 is KGHSH and CDR2 LQKENI. This CDR3 comprises 15 residues.

This clone has just a few counts. This chain connects TRBV2 to TRBJ1-3; D ambiguous. The CDR3 sequence is 13 residues long. V lost 8 bases and J lost 0, with 8 bases in between. Germline values: CDR1 SNHLY, CDR2 FYNNEI. The CDR3 nucleotides read TGTGCCAGCTTAAGGGACTCTGGAAACACCATATATTTT. It translates to CASLRDSGNTIYF.

This sequence joins TRBV9 and TRBJ2-1; D is ambiguous. V lost 0 bases and J lost 3, with 4 bases in between. Germline CDR1 and CDR2: SGDLS and YYNGEE. The CDR3 extends over 13 amino acids. Here the CDR3 reads CASSVGYYNEQFF. Here the CDR3 DNA reads TGTGCCAGCAGCGTAGGTTACTACAATGAGCAGTTCTTC.

The chain has TRBV5-5 and TRBJ2-1; 13 positions match TRBD2. The trim removed 4 bases at V and 6 bases at J, leaving 4 bases unmatched. The CDR3 is made up of 15 amino acids. Germline values: CDR1 SGHKS, CDR2 YYEKEE (reference sequence). The CDR3 reads CASSTGLAGINEQFF. The CDR3, as DNA: TGTGCCAGCAGCACGGGACTAGCGGGAATCAATGAGCAGTTCTTC. The full variable domain, completed using reference TRBV5-5 and TRBJ2-1, is DAGVTQSPTHLIKTRGQQVTLRCSPISGHKSVSWYQQVLGQGPQFIFQYYEKEERGRGNFPDRFSARQFPNYSSELNVNALLLGDSALYLCASSTGLAGINEQFFGPGTRLTVL.

The chain couples TRBV5-1 to TRBJ2-7; tentative D call: TRBD1 (6 bases). Germline V gene sequence: CDR1 SGHRS, CDR2 YFSETQ. Trimming left V 3 bases short and J 2 bases short, with 24 bases between. The CDR3 has 18 residues. The CDR3 coding sequence is TGCGCCAGCAGCTATGGCTTAACAGGGACACCCGAACCCTACGAGCAGTACTTC. As protein: CASSYGLTGTPEPYEQYF.

This clone has more than one count but fewer than ten. This chain uses TRBV6-5 with TRBJ2-1; 7 bases are a match to TRBD2. Germline loops: CDR1 MNHEY, CDR2 SVGAGI. The CDR3 runs to 11 residues. The CDR3 here is CVCGGSNEQFF. The CDR3 region has the DNA TGTGTGTGTGGCGGGAGCAATGAGCAGTTCTTC.

The V gene is TRBV19, the J gene TRBJ1-5; maybe TRBD1 (5 bases). V lost 3 bases, J lost 7 bases, and 10 bases lay in between. Germline values: CDR1 LNHDA, CDR2 SQIVND (reference sequence). The CDR3 consists of 13 residues. CDR3 bases: TGTGCCAGTAGTATGGGGGATTTGCAGCCCCAGCATTTT. It is translated as CASSMGDLQPQHF.

The genes are TRBV21-1 and TRBJ2-7; the DNA was not used to check the table's D call, TRBD2. TRBV21-1 is given as a pseudogene. The CDR3 is 14 residues long. The CDR3 DNA sequence: TGTGCCAGCAGCAATCGGAGTCCTAACTACGAGCAGTACTTC. Translation: CASSNRSPNYEQYF.

The chain uses TRBV5-6 and TRBJ2-7; 7 bases align to TRBD2. The CDR3 is made up of 12 amino acids. Unmatched junction bases numbered 4, after V lost 5 bases and J lost 5 bases. The V gene's germline CDR1 is SGHDT and CDR2 YYEEEE. CDR3 coding DNA: TGTGCCAGCAGGTACGGGAGGAACGAGCAGTACTTC. This encodes CASRYGRNEQYF.

The chain has TRBV19 and TRBJ2-2; 10 positions agree with TRBD2. This CDR3 comprises 20 residues. Looked up from germline, CDR1 is LNHDA and CDR2 is SQIVND (reference sequence). Trimming cost V 0 bases and J 7 bases; bases outside gene matches: 17. The CDR3 nucleotides read TGTGCCAGTAGTATAGATTGGGGACTTAGATCTAGCGGGAGTCACGGGGAGCTGTTTTTT. Amino acid sequence: CASSIDWGLRSSGSHGELFF.

Notes on this clone: Other DNA sequences in this specimen translate into the identical CDR3. V and J are TRBV9 and TRBJ2-1, with TRBD2 matching over 15 bases. This CDR3 contains 15 residues. Germline V lookup: CDR1 SGDLS, CDR2 YYNGEE. J gave up 8 bases and V 2 bases, and 2 bases lay outside the gene matches. CDR3 DNA: TGTGCCAGCAGCGTGGGACTAGCGGGAGGCTATGAGCAGTTCTTC. As protein: CASSVGLAGGYEQFF.